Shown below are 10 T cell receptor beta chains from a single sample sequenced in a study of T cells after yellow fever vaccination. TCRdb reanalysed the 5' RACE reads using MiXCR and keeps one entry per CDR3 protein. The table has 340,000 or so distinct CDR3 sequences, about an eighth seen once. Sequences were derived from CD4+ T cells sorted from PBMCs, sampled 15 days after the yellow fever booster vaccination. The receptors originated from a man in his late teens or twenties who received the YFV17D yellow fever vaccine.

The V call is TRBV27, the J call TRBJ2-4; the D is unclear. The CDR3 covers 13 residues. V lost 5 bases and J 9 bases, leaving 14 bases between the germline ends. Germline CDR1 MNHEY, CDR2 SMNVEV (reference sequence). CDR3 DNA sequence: TGTGCCAGCAGTCCAGCCGTCGCAAGCATTCAGTACTTC. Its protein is CASSPAVASIQYF.

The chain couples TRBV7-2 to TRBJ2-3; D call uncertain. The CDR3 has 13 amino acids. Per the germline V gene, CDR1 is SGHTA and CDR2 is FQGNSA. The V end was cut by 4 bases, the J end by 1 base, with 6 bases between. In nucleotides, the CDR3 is TGTGCCAGCAGCTACCTAGGCACAGATACGCAGTATTTT. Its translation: CASSYLGTDTQYF.

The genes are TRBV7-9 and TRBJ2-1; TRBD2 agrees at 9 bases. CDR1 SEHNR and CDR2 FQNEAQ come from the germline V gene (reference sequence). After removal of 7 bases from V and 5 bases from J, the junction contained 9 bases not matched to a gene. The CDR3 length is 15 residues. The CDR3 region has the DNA TGTGCCAGCACCCTAGCGGGGCTCTCGAACAATGAGCAGTTCTTC. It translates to CASTLAGLSNNEQFF.

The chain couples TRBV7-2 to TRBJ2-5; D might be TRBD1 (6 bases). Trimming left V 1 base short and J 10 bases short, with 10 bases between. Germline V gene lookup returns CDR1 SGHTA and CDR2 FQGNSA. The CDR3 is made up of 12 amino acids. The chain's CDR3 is CASSLVQGDQYF. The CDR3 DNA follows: TGTGCCAGCAGCTTAGTACAGGGAGACCAGTACTTC.

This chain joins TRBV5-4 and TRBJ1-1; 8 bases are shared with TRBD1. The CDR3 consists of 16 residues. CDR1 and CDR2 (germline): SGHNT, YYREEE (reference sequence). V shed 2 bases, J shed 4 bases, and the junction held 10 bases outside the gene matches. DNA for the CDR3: TGTGCCAGCAGCTTCCCGGGACAGGTTGTAGGCACTGAAGCTTTCTTT. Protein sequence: CASSFPGQVVGTEAFF.

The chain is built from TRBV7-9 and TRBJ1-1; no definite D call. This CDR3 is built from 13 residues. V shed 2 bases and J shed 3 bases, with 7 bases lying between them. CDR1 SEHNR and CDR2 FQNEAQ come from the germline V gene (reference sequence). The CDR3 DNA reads TGTGCCAGCAGCTTATGGGAGGACACTGAAGCTTTCTTT. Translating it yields CASSLWEDTEAFF.

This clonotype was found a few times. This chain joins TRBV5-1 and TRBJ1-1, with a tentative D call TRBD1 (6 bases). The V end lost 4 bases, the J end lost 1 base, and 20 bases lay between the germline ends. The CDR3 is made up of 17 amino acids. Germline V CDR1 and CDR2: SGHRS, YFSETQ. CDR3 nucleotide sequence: TGCGCCAGCAGCACCAGGGGTCAGGGCTACTCGAACACTGAAGCTTTCTTT. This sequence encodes CASSTRGQGYSNTEAFF.

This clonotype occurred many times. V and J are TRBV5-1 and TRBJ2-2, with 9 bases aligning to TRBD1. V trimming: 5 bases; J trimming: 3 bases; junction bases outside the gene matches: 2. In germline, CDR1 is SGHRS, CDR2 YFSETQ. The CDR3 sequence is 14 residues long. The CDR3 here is CASRRTGDTGELFF. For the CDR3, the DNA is TGCGCCAGCAGGAGGACAGGGGACACCGGGGAGCTGTTTTTT.

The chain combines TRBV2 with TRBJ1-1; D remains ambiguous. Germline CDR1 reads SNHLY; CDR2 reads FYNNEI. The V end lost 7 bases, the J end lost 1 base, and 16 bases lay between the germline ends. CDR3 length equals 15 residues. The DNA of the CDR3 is TGTGCCAGCATCCCCGGGCCCACCCCGAACACTGAAGCTTTCTTT. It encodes CASIPGPTPNTEAFF.

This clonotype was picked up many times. The CDR3: CASSSTGVGETQYF. The CDR3 DNA reads TGTGCCAGCAGCTCTACAGGGGTGGGGGAGACCCAGTACTTC. The chain links TRBV7-2 to TRBJ2-5, with TRBD1 matching 7 bases. Germline V gives CDR1 SGHTA, CDR2 FQGNSA. The CDR3 runs to 14 residues. V gave up 4 bases and J gave up 5 bases; unmatched junction bases: 7.